What follows are 16 T cell receptor beta chains derived from one specimen sequenced in a study of T-cell reconstitution after alpha-beta-depleted transplantation in children. Preparation of the TCRbeta library involved a method that used unique molecular identifiers. TCRdb recomputed calls from the PCR reads with MiXCR, one row per CDR3 protein. Here the sample spans 490,000 or so distinct CDR3 sequences, around 12% being singletons. The source was PBMCs from the stem cell graft donor, collected from the stem cell graft. The receptors here all came from a human donor who donated a stem cell graft to a child with combined immunodeficiency.

The chain's CDR3 is CASSVVGFGIDTQYF. DNA for the CDR3: TGTGCCAGCAGCGTAGTGGGTTTTGGGATAGATACGCAGTATTTT. This chain connects TRBV9 to TRBJ2-3; D not certain. CDR1 and CDR2 (germline): SGDLS, YYNGEE. The CDR3 runs to 15 residues. V was cut by 0 bases and J by 5 bases, with 13 bases left in between.

This clonotype was observed at least ten times. The CDR3 protein is CASSAVDSTYEQYF. In DNA, the CDR3 is TGTGCCAGCAGCGCCGTGGACAGTACCTACGAGCAGTACTTC. This rearrangement joins TRBV12-3 or TRBV12-4 to TRBJ2-7, with TRBD1 as a possible D gene (6 bases). Trimming shortened V by 6 bases and J by 2 bases, and 14 bases separated the two germline ends. The CDR3 loop spans 14 amino acids.

Worth noting for this clonotype: One base away lies a much larger clone, so this may be a sequencing read error. The chain combines TRBV7-9 with TRBJ2-1, with 8 bases fitting TRBD1. Germline V gene sequence: CDR1 SEHNR, CDR2 FQNEAQ (reference sequence). The junction had 11 bases not matched to a gene; V was cut back by 2 bases and J by 8 bases. The CDR3 is made up of 16 amino acids. The CDR3 here is CASSLPTTGVVDEQFF. The CDR3 DNA reads TGTGCCAGCAGCTTACCCACGACAGGGGTTGTAGATGAGCAGTTCTTC. Full variable domain (missing parts from reference TRBV7-9 and TRBJ2-1): DTGVSQNPRHKITKRGQNVTFRCDPISEHNRLYWYRQTLGQGPEFLTYFQNEAQLEKSRLLSDRFSAERPKGSFSTLEIQRTEQGDSAMYLCASSLPTTGVVDEQFFGPGTRLTVL.

A few counts support this clonotype. The rearrangement uses TRBV25-1 and TRBJ1-6; D unresolved. V was cut by 6 bases and J by 8 bases, with 11 bases left in between. Per germline, CDR1 MGHDK and CDR2 SYGVNS. The CDR3 spans 13 residues. CDR3 DNA: TGTGCCAGCAGCTTCGGGATGGATTCACCCCTCCACTTT. Amino acid sequence: CASSFGMDSPLHF.

The rearrangement uses TRBV12-3 or TRBV12-4 and TRBJ2-1, with D tentatively TRBD1 or TRBD2 (5 bases each). The ends were cut back, 6 bases at V and 0 bases at J, with 15 bases in the middle. The CDR3 spans 16 residues. The CDR3 nucleotides are TGTGCCAGCAGGTGGGGGAGATTTAGCTCCTACAATGAGCAGTTCTTC. The encoded protein is CASRWGRFSSYNEQFF.

This clonotype showed up many times. The chain recombines TRBV12-3 or TRBV12-4 with TRBJ2-7; D is perhaps TRBD1 (5 bases). The CDR3 is 14 residues long. V was shortened by 6 bases and J by 3 bases, with 15 bases between the two germline ends. In nucleotides, the CDR3 is TGTGCCAGCAGCCCCCAGGGAATGAGCTACGAGCAGTACTTC. Its protein is CASSPQGMSYEQYF.

V gene TRBV2 combines with J gene TRBJ1-2; 7 bases fit TRBD1. The germline gives CDR1 SNHLY, CDR2 FYNNEI. This CDR3 contains 15 residues. V lost 7 bases and J lost 4; bases outside the gene matches: 12. The CDR3 region has the DNA TGTGCCAGCACTTCCGCCCGGGACAGCCCCTATGGCTACACCTTC. It is translated as CASTSARDSPYGYTF.

V gene TRBV10-3 combines with J gene TRBJ2-7; 9 nucleotides match TRBD1. CDR1 and CDR2 (germline): ENHRY, SYGVKD. The trim removed 9 bases at V and 4 bases at J, leaving 10 bases unmatched. There are 14 residues in the CDR3. This CDR3 is CAINPGQGSYEQYF. Here the CDR3 DNA reads TGTGCCATAAACCCGGGACAGGGATCGTACGAGCAGTACTTC.

This clonotype came up a few times. J is TRBJ2-7 and V is TRBV12-3 or TRBV12-4, with 7 bases that match TRBD1. There are 15 residues in the CDR3. Unmatched junction bases numbered 11, after V lost 5 bases and J lost 4 bases. The CDR3 reads CASSPTGLGLYEQYF. CDR3 coding DNA: TGTGCCAGCAGTCCGACAGGGTTAGGCCTTTACGAGCAGTACTTC.

As for this clonotype: At one boundary the junction diverges from the germline segment, which might be a read error. The chain employs TRBV4-3 and TRBJ2-1; TRBD2 is a possible D gene (5 bases). The CDR3 extends over 16 amino acids. Germline V gene sequence: CDR1 LGHNA, CDR2 YSLEER. CDR3 nucleotides: TGCGCCAGCAGCAAAGACGGCCTAGCCCCTACACATGAGCAGTTCTTC. Translation: CASSKDGLAPTHEQFF.

The V gene is TRBV4-1, the J gene TRBJ2-1; TRBD2 matches at 13 bases. CDR3 length: 18 residues. The V gene's germline CDR1 is MGHRA and CDR2 YSYEKL. Losses at the gene ends were 3 bases for V and 9 bases for J; bases not matched to a gene: 14. CDR3 sequence: CASSHSTRTSGRDGEQFF. In nucleotides, the CDR3 is TGCGCCAGCAGCCATAGTACAAGAACTAGCGGGAGGGATGGTGAGCAGTTCTTC.

V usage is TRBV4-3 and J usage is TRBJ2-4; 9 bases fit TRBD2. The germline V gene encodes CDR1 LGHNA and CDR2 YSLEER. Trimming at V came to 4 bases and at J to 6 bases, leaving 7 bases not matched to a gene. The CDR3 covers 15 residues. The DNA of the CDR3 is TGCGCCAGCAGCCCTGGGACTAGCAGGGGAAACATTCAGTACTTC. This encodes CASSPGTSRGNIQYF.

This clonotype was counted many times. The chain employs TRBV6-2 or TRBV6-3 and TRBJ2-5, with unresolved D. This CDR3 has 14 amino acids. Germline lookup yields CDR1 MNHEY and CDR2 SVGEGT. Trimming pared 4 bases from V and 5 bases from J, leaving 14 bases between. CDR3 residues: CASSLISTRETQYF. The CDR3, as DNA: TGTGCCAGCAGTTTGATCTCCACACGGGAGACCCAGTACTTC.

This clonotype was counted ten times or more. This rearrangement joins TRBV20-1 to TRBJ1-6; TRBD1 matches 8 bases. The CDR3 loop spans 13 amino acids. Germline loops: CDR1 DFQATT, CDR2 SNEGSKA (reference sequence). V lost 3 bases and J lost 8; bases outside the gene matches: 3. Here the CDR3 reads CSASKDRDSPLHF. As DNA, the CDR3 is TGCAGTGCTAGCAAGGACAGGGATTCACCCCTCCACTTT.

This clonotype was seen at least ten times. This chain links TRBV5-1 with TRBJ2-5, with 8 nucleotides matching TRBD1. Germline CDR1 reads SGHRS; CDR2 reads YFSETQ. The CDR3 runs to 15 residues. V trimming: 3 bases; J trimming: 0 bases; junction bases outside the gene matches: 4. Written as DNA, the CDR3 is TGCGCCAGCAGCTGGGGGACAGGAAACCAAGAGACCCAGTACTTC. Protein: CASSWGTGNQETQYF.

The sample holds a few counts of this clonotype. The chain links TRBV12-5 to TRBJ2-7, with 9 bases fitting TRBD1. Germline CDR1 and CDR2: LGHNT and FRNRAP. V shed 4 bases, J shed 4 bases, and the junction held 2 bases outside the gene matches. There are 13 residues in the CDR3. The CDR3 bases are TGTGCTAGTGGTTCGGACAGGGGTTACGAGCAGTACTTC. Translated: CASGSDRGYEQYF.